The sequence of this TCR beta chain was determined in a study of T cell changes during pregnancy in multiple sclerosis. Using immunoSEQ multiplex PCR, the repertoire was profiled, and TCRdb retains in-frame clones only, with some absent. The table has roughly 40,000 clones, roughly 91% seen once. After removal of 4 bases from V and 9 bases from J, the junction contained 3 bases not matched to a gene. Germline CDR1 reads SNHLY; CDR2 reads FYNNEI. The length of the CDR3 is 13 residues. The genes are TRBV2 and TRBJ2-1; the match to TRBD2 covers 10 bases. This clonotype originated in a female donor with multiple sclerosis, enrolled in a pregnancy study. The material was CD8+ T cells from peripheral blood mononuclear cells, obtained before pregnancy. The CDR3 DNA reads TGTGCCAGCAGTGGCCTAGCGGGAGCTGAGCAGTTCTTC. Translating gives CASSGLAGAEQFF.